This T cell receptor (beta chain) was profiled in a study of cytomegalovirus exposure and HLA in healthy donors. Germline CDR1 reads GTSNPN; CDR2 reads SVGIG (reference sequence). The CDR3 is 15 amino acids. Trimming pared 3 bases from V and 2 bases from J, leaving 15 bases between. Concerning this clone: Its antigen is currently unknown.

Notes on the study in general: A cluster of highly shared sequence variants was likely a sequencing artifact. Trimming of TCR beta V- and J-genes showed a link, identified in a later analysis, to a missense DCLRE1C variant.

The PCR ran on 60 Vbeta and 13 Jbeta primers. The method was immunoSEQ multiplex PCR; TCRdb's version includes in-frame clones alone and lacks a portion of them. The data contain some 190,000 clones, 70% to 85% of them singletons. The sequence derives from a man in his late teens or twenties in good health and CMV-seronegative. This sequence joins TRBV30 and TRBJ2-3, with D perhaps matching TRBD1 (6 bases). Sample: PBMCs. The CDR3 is CAWRRTASVTDTQYF. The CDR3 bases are TGTGCCTGGAGACGGACAGCGTCTGTCACAGATACGCAGTATTTT. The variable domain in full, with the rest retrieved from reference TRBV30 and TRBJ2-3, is SQTIHQWPATLVQPVGSPLSLECTVEGTSNPNLYWYRQAAGRGLQLLFYSVGIGQISSEVPQNLSASRPQDRQFILSSKKLLLSDSGFYLCAWRRTASVTDTQYFGPGTRLTVL.